The 21 T cell receptor beta chains reported below all come from one sample, sequenced in a study of OX40 agonist ivuxolimab in advanced cancers. The protocol was immunoSEQ multiplex PCR, while the TCRdb copy is restricted to in-frame clones and leaves out a portion. The data hold some 150,000 clones, with around 93% observed a single time. Material: CD4+ or CD8+ T cells sorted from blood, obtained in a trial of the OX40 agonist ivuxolimab. All receptors derive from an adult with an advanced solid tumor such as melanoma, head and neck, liver or kidney cancer.

The chain is built from TRBV18 and TRBJ1-2, with D perhaps TRBD1 (6 bases). The CDR3 sequence is 13 residues long. Germline V gene sequence: CDR1 KGHSH, CDR2 LQKENI. V lost 6 bases and J lost 4, with 12 bases in between. The CDR3 DNA follows: TGTGCCAGCTCCCCGGACAGATCCTATGGCTACACCTTC. Its protein is CASSPDRSYGYTF.

The chain carries TRBV11-2 and TRBJ2-2; D may be TRBD1 (6 bases). CDR1 and CDR2 from the germline V gene are SGHAT and FQNNGV. V was clipped by 1 base and J by 5 bases, with 14 bases between them. The CDR3 loop spans 16 amino acids. The CDR3 spells CASSLGVGGSTGELFF. The CDR3 region has the DNA TGTGCCAGCAGCTTAGGCGTAGGGGGATCGACCGGGGAGCTGTTTTTT. Drawing the rest from reference TRBV11-2 and TRBJ2-2, the complete variable domain is EAGVAQSPRYKIIEKRQSVAFWCNPISGHATLYWYQQILGQGPKLLIQFQNNGVVDDSQLPKDRFSAERLKGVDSTLKIQPAKLEDSAVYLCASSLGVGGSTGELFFGEGSRLTVL.

CDR3 region: CASSPGVADYEQYF. In DNA form, the CDR3 reads TGCGCCAGCAGCCCGGGGGTAGCGGACTACGAGCAGTACTTC. This chain joins TRBV5-1 and TRBJ2-7; a possible D gene is TRBD2 (6 bases). Trimming left V 4 bases short and J 3 bases short, with 14 bases between. From germline, CDR1 is SGHRS and CDR2 YFSETQ. The CDR3 has 14 amino acids.

The chain joins TRBV18 to TRBJ2-6; D is ambiguous. V was trimmed by 6 bases and J by 4 bases, leaving 16 bases between them. Germline CDR1 reads KGHSH; CDR2 reads LQKENI. This CDR3 has 16 residues. Here the CDR3 reads CASSPRTRGGANVLTF. Here the CDR3 DNA reads TGTGCCAGCTCCCCCAGGACCCGAGGAGGGGCCAACGTCCTGACTTTC.

The chain employs TRBV7-2 and TRBJ2-7, with 8 positions matching TRBD1. The V gene end was trimmed by 5 bases and the J gene end by 3 bases; junction bases not matched to a gene: 15. The CDR3 totals 17 residues. In germline, CDR1 is SGHTA, CDR2 FQGNSA. CDR3 coding DNA: TGTGCCAGCAGCCGAACCGCGGAGCAGGGGGCCATCTACGAGCAGTACTTC. Translation: CASSRTAEQGAIYEQYF.

The rearrangement joins TRBV29-1 to TRBJ2-7, with 11 bases fitting TRBD2. V was clipped by 3 bases and J by 2 bases; unmatched bases: 12. Germline loops: CDR1 SQVTM, CDR2 ANQGSEA. The CDR3 runs 17 residues. CDR3 residues: CSVDTYLTSGGTYEQYF. In DNA, the CDR3 is TGCAGCGTTGACACCTACTTAACTAGCGGGGGAACCTACGAGCAGTACTTC.

The chain links TRBV6-1 to TRBJ2-1; 13 nucleotides align to TRBD2. The germline CDR1 and CDR2 sequences are MNHNS and SASEGT. The V gene end was trimmed by 4 bases and the J gene end by 5 bases; junction bases not matched to a gene: 17. The CDR3 runs to 20 residues. CDR3 DNA sequence: TGTGCCAGCAGTGCCGGGACTAGCGGGATGAAAGGGGCAAGGAACAATGAGCAGTTCTTC. It is translated as CASSAGTSGMKGARNNEQFF.

This clone was found once. The rearrangement uses TRBV6-4 and TRBJ2-3; 12 bases line up with TRBD2. The germline V gene encodes CDR1 MRHNA and CDR2 SNTAGT. The V gene end was trimmed by 2 bases and the J gene end by 2 bases; junction bases not matched to a gene: 20. The CDR3 spans 22 residues. The CDR3 bases are TGTGCCAGCAGTGACCCGCCATCGACTAGCGGGAGAATAGGGGCCCTCACAGATACGCAGTATTTT. Translating it yields CASSDPPSTSGRIGALTDTQYF.

The chain employs TRBV5-6 and TRBJ2-7; D possibly corresponds to TRBD1 (6 bases). Germline CDR1 reads SGHDT; CDR2 reads YYEEEE. This CDR3 comprises 14 residues. Trimming stripped 4 bases from V and 1 base from J, with 12 bases between. The CDR3 nucleotides read TGTGCCAGCAGCCTGGGGGCAGGGTCCTACGAGCAGTACTTC. This translates into CASSLGAGSYEQYF.

This chain uses TRBV11-2 with TRBJ1-2, with TRBD1 matching 10 bases. V trimming: 1 base; J trimming: 4 bases; junction bases outside the gene matches: 3. Germline V gene lookup returns CDR1 SGHAT and CDR2 FQNNGV. The CDR3 has 15 residues. CDR3 region: CASSLGGQGSYGYTF. For the CDR3, the DNA is TGTGCCAGCAGCTTAGGGGGACAGGGGAGCTATGGCTACACCTTC.

The chain's CDR3 is CASSIAGDSKNTEAFF. DNA of the CDR3: TGTGCCAGTAGTATTGCGGGGGACTCTAAAAACACTGAAGCTTTCTTT. The rearrangement links TRBV19 to TRBJ1-1; possible D gene TRBD1, 5 bases. The CDR3 is made up of 16 amino acids. Trimming cost V 3 bases and J 2 bases, with 16 bases left between them. Germline CDR1 is LNHDA and CDR2 is SQIVND (reference sequence).

The rearrangement uses TRBV19 and TRBJ1-1; D unresolved. Germline CDR1 reads LNHDA; CDR2 reads SQIVND (reference sequence). The CDR3 has 13 amino acids. The V gene lost 7 bases and the J gene lost 0 bases, with 9 bases spanning the gap. CDR3 sequence (DNA): TGTGCCAGTACCCGAGCGGTGAACACTGAAGCTTTCTTT. Its protein product is CASTRAVNTEAFF. Drawing the rest from reference TRBV19 and TRBJ1-1, the complete variable domain is DGGITQSPKYLFRKEGQNVTLSCEQNLNHDAMYWYRQDPGQGLRLIYYSQIVNDFQKGDIAEGYSVSREKKESFPLTVTSAQKNPTAFYLCASTRAVNTEAFFGQGTRLTVV.

This chain uses TRBV7-2 with TRBJ2-7, with 12 bases that match TRBD2. V trimming: 5 bases; J trimming: 2 bases; junction bases outside the gene matches: 7. The CDR3 is made up of 16 amino acids. Germline V gene data show CDR1 as SGHTA and CDR2 as FQGNSA. The CDR3 is CASSPGLAGPAYEQYF. CDR3 bases: TGTGCCAGCAGCCCCGGACTAGCGGGGCCGGCCTACGAGCAGTACTTC.

The chain couples TRBV7-2 to TRBJ2-3; TRBD2 matches 7 bases. The germline gives CDR1 SGHTA, CDR2 FQGNSA. The CDR3 has 14 residues. With 2 bases clipped from V and 6 bases from J, the junction kept 5 bases outside the gene matches. The CDR3 protein is CASSLNAGRDTQYF. The CDR3 bases are TGTGCCAGCAGCTTAAATGCCGGGAGGGATACGCAGTATTTT.

J is TRBJ1-6 and V is TRBV2; D remains ambiguous. V lost 10 bases, J lost 8 bases, and 18 bases lay in between. Germline assignment: CDR1 SNHLY and CDR2 FYNNEI. The CDR3 length is 14 residues. The CDR3 DNA sequence: TGTGCCACCATTCCCGGGTCCCCGTATTCACCCCTCCACTTT. This codes for CATIPGSPYSPLHF.

About this clone: In the same sample, other DNA sequences code for this CDR3. V is TRBV5-6 and J is TRBJ2-5; D not resolved. The CDR3 consists of 13 residues. The V gene's germline CDR1 is SGHDT and CDR2 YYEEEE. Deletions cut 2 bases from V and 2 bases from J, with 7 bases between. In nucleotides, the CDR3 is TGTGCCAGCAGCTTAACCCTTCAAGAGACCCAGTACTTC. Translating gives CASSLTLQETQYF.

This sequence joins TRBV6-5 and TRBJ1-3; 7 bases map to TRBD1. The CDR3 length is 14 residues. Germline loops: CDR1 MNHEY, CDR2 SVGAGI. J gave up 2 bases and V 6 bases, and 4 bases lay outside the gene matches. CDR3 in amino acids: CASRSGGAGNTIYF. CDR3 nucleotides: TGTGCCAGCAGGTCAGGGGGGGCTGGAAACACCATATATTTT.

This clone came up once. This chain links TRBV29-1 with TRBJ2-2; D is unclear. In germline, CDR1 is SQVTM, CDR2 ANQGSEA. V shed 7 bases and J shed 7 bases, with 13 bases lying between them. This CDR3 is built from 12 residues. CDR3 bases: TGCAGCGCCACCCCTAGAATCGGGGAGCTGTTTTTT. It codes for CSATPRIGELFF.

The chain carries TRBV5-1 and TRBJ1-4; D ambiguous. V lost 3 bases to trimming and J lost 8 bases, with 20 bases between them. CDR3 size: 16 residues. Germline-derived CDR1 and CDR2 are SGHRS and YFSETQ. The CDR3 coding sequence is TGCGCCAGCAGCTCTGGCAGTCCCTTCAAAATCGAAAAACTGTTTTTT. Translating it yields CASSSGSPFKIEKLFF. The full variable domain, its missing parts supplied by reference TRBV5-1 and TRBJ1-4, is KAGVTQTPRYLIKTRGQQVTLSCSPISGHRSVSWYQQTPGQGLQFLFEYFSETQRNKGNFPGRFSGRQFSNSRSEMNVSTLELGDSALYLCASSSGSPFKIEKLFFGSGTQLSVL.

This rearrangement joins TRBV29-1 to TRBJ1-4, with D possibly being TRBD1 (5 bases). V shed 7 bases and J shed 5 bases, with 8 bases lying between them. The germline gives CDR1 SQVTM, CDR2 ANQGSEA. CDR3 size: 11 residues. The CDR3 here is CSARDNEKLFF. The CDR3 DNA follows: TGCAGCGCCCGGGACAATGAAAAACTGTTTTTT.

V gene TRBV7-9 combines with J gene TRBJ1-3; D is perhaps TRBD1 (5 bases). CDR3 length: 14 residues. Trimming shortened V by 2 bases and J by 4 bases, and 9 bases separated the two germline ends. Germline V gene data show CDR1 as SEHNR and CDR2 as FQNEAQ (reference sequence). The CDR3 spells CASSLQRGGNTIYF. The CDR3 DNA follows: TGTGCCAGCAGCTTACAGAGGGGAGGAAACACCATATATTTT. The whole variable domain, remainder taken from reference TRBV7-9 and TRBJ1-3, is DTGVSQNPRHKITKRGQNVTFRCDPISEHNRLYWYRQTLGQGPEFLTYFQNEAQLEKSRLLSDRFSAERPKGSFSTLEIQRTEQGDSAMYLCASSLQRGGNTIYFGEGSWLTVV.